This entry lists 32 T cell receptor beta chains sequenced from one sample in a study of metastatic and nonmetastatic thyroid tumors. The entire patient cohort was treatment-naive prior to thyroid surgery. With MiXCR, TCRdb reprocessed the PCR reads. Altogether some 46,000 clones are present, around 25% being singletons, with the ten largest covering over 3%. Sequencing input: blood. All receptors come from a male donor with papillary thyroid cancer or a benign thyroid nodule (not recorded which). Some clones in this sample may be carry-over from other donors' samples.

The rearrangement uses TRBV30 and TRBJ2-7; a possible D gene is TRBD1 (6 bases). The CDR3 runs to 15 residues. Germline-derived CDR1 and CDR2 are GTSNPN and SVGIG (reference sequence). V was shortened by 0 bases and J by 1 base, with 13 bases between the two germline ends. The CDR3 DNA is TGTGCCTGGAGTGTAGGTGTCAGGGGATCCTACGAGCAGTACTTC. Translation: CAWSVGVRGSYEQYF.

This clone has just a few counts. V gene TRBV15 combines with J gene TRBJ2-7; 9 nucleotides line up with TRBD1. The CDR3 is made up of 13 amino acids. Per germline, CDR1 LNHNV and CDR2 YYDKDF (reference sequence). V lost 10 bases to trimming and J lost 5 bases; unmatched junction nucleotides: 9. The CDR3 DNA reads as TGTGCCAGTCAGGACAGGGGTCAAGACGAGCAGTACTTC. It translates to CASQDRGQDEQYF.

This clone was seen at least ten times. The same CDR3 is also encoded by other DNA sequences in this sample. V and J are TRBV6-1 and TRBJ2-3, with TRBD2 as a possible D gene (6 bases). The V gene lost 5 bases and the J gene lost 3 bases, with 12 bases spanning the gap. CDR1 MNHNS and CDR2 SASEGT come from the germline V gene. CDR3 length: 14 residues. CDR3 protein: CASSSGLRTDTQYF. As DNA, the CDR3 is TGTGCCAGCAGTTCGGGACTTCGAACAGATACGCAGTATTTT.

This clone was detected many times. This chain links TRBV6-5 with TRBJ2-7; 9 nucleotides align to TRBD1. Germline lookup yields CDR1 MNHEY and CDR2 SVGAGI. This CDR3 is built from 16 residues. J lost 1 base, V lost 0 bases, and 4 bases had no gene match. CDR3 in amino acids: CASSYSVGTGSYEQYF. The CDR3 DNA sequence: TGTGCCAGCAGTTACTCGGTGGGGACAGGGTCCTACGAGCAGTACTTC.

This clone was counted many times. This rearrangement joins TRBV11-2 to TRBJ2-3; D perhaps matches TRBD1 (5 bases). Germline V lookup: CDR1 SGHAT, CDR2 FQNNGV. This CDR3 comprises 14 residues. Trimming took 0 bases from V and 4 from J, leaving 8 bases between them. The CDR3 protein is CASSLDRGPDTQYF. Here the CDR3 DNA reads TGTGCCAGCAGCTTAGATAGGGGCCCAGATACGCAGTATTTT. Looking up the rest from reference TRBV11-2 and TRBJ2-3 gives the full variable domain: EAGVAQSPRYKIIEKRQSVAFWCNPISGHATLYWYQQILGQGPKLLIQFQNNGVVDDSQLPKDRFSAERLKGVDSTLKIQPAKLEDSAVYLCASSLDRGPDTQYFGPGTRLTVL.

The V call is TRBV6-6, the J call TRBJ2-1; maybe TRBD1 (6 bases). Germline V CDR1 and CDR2: MNHNY, SVGAGI (reference sequence). Trimming pared 2 bases from V and 4 bases from J, leaving 9 bases between. The CDR3 covers 14 residues. CDR3 region: CASSYDQGYNEQFF. The CDR3 region has the DNA TGTGCCAGCAGTTACGATCAGGGGTACAATGAGCAGTTCTTC.

This sequence joins TRBV4-1 and TRBJ2-1; unclear D gene. Trimming cost V 1 base and J 4 bases, with 17 bases left between them. The CDR3 length is 17 residues. The germline CDR1 and CDR2 sequences are MGHRA and YSYEKL. CDR3 bases: TGCGCCAGCAGCCAAGTAGATCTAGGCTTCCCTTACAATGAGCAGTTCTTC. It is translated as CASSQVDLGFPYNEQFF.

This clone was observed at least ten times. V is TRBV20-1 and J is TRBJ1-2; 11 bases are a match to TRBD1. The J segment lost 4 bases and the V segment lost 3 bases, leaving 10 bases of the junction unmatched. CDR1 is DFQATT and CDR2 is SNEGSKA in the germline V gene (reference sequence). This CDR3 has 16 amino acids. The CDR3 sequence is CSASPRSGTGGYGYTF. The CDR3 nucleotides read TGCAGTGCTAGTCCCCGTTCGGGGACAGGGGGCTATGGCTACACCTTC.

In this sample, this clone turned up a few times. A much bigger clone sits one base away, suggesting this may be a read error. V is TRBV29-1 and J is TRBJ2-5; 7 bases line up with TRBD2. There are 11 residues in the CDR3. The germline V gene has CDR1 SQVTM and CDR2 ANQGSEA. For the CDR3, the DNA is TGCAGCGCTGGTGGGGGGGAGACCCATTACTTC. The encoded protein is CSAGGGETHYF.

This chain joins TRBV27 and TRBJ2-5, with D possibly called TRBD1 or TRBD2 (5 bases each). The CDR3 loop spans 16 amino acids. The V gene lost 4 bases and the J gene lost 7 bases, with 22 bases spanning the gap. Looked up from germline, CDR1 is MNHEY and CDR2 is SMNVEV (reference sequence). As DNA, the CDR3 is TGTGCCAGCAGTTCACCTCTTACGGGACGCGCAGGGACCCAGTACTTC. It specifies CASSSPLTGRAGTQYF.

The V gene is TRBV9, the J gene TRBJ2-3; 11 positions match TRBD2. This CDR3 spans 17 amino acids. The germline V gene encodes CDR1 SGDLS and CDR2 YYNGEE. The V gene end was trimmed by 0 bases and the J gene end by 4 bases; junction bases not matched to a gene: 7. CDR3 residues: CASSVEVAGGPSDTQYF. The CDR3 DNA sequence: TGTGCCAGCAGCGTAGAGGTAGCGGGGGGGCCCTCAGATACGCAGTATTTT.

The V gene is TRBV18, the J gene TRBJ2-5, with D tentatively TRBD1 (5 bases). This CDR3 has 14 amino acids. Trimming pared 3 bases from V and 2 bases from J, leaving 10 bases between. Germline CDR1 reads KGHSH; CDR2 reads LQKENI. Here the CDR3 DNA reads TGTGCCAGCTCACCTCCCCAGGGACAAGAGACCCAGTACTTC. Translation: CASSPPQGQETQYF. The full variable domain, its missing parts supplied by reference TRBV18 and TRBJ2-5, is NAGVMQNPRHLVRRRGQEARLRCSPMKGHSHVYWYRQLPEEGLKFMVYLQKENIIDESGMPKERFSAEFPKEGPSILRIQQVVRGDSAAYFCASSPPQGQETQYFGPGTRLLVL.

Regarding this clone: Just one base apart from a much larger clone, this may be a read error. Other DNA variants within this sample encode the same CDR3. V is TRBV15 and J is TRBJ2-5; D tentatively reads TRBD1 or TRBD2 (5 bases each). Per germline, CDR1 LNHNV and CDR2 YYDKDF (reference sequence). The CDR3 runs 15 residues. CDR3 amino acids: CATSSSPGLQETQYF. In nucleotides, the CDR3 is TGTGCTACCAGCTCCTCGCCGGGGCTTCAAGAGACCCAGTACTTC.

The CDR3 DNA reads as TGTGCCAGCAGTGACAGGGGAGGTAGTTCACCCCTCCACTTT. Protein product: CASSDRGGSSPLHF. The chain is built from TRBV6-1 and TRBJ1-6; maybe TRBD1 (6 bases). CDR1 is MNHNS, CDR2 SASEGT, per germline. The CDR3 length is 14 residues. V was trimmed by 3 bases and J by 9 bases, leaving 12 bases between them.

V usage is TRBV28 and J usage is TRBJ1-1; D gene unclear. Per the germline V gene, CDR1 is MDHEN and CDR2 is SYDVKM. CDR3 length: 15 amino acids. V lost 4 bases, J lost 1 base, and 13 bases lay in between. The DNA for the CDR3 is TGTGCCAGCAGTTCCTGGGCGGGTTGGAACACTGAAGCTTTCTTT. As protein: CASSSWAGWNTEAFF.

Ten or more counts support this clone. The CDR3 is CASSFGQGMNTEAFF. The CDR3 DNA follows: TGTGCCAGCAGTTTTGGGCAGGGGATGAACACTGAAGCTTTCTTT. V and J are TRBV12-3 or TRBV12-4 and TRBJ1-1, with TRBD1 as a possible D gene (6 bases). CDR3 length equals 15 residues. The V gene lost 3 bases and the J gene lost 0 bases, with 11 bases spanning the gap.

This clone was detected only a few times. The V and J genes are TRBV7-8 and TRBJ2-7; 9 nucleotides match TRBD1. Trimming took 5 bases from V and 3 from J; bases not matched to a gene: 8. Germline CDR1 is SGHVS and CDR2 is FQNEAQ. The CDR3 is made up of 15 amino acids. The CDR3 DNA follows: TGTGCCAGCAGCATTATACAGGGGGCCAACTACGAGCAGTACTTC. Translating it yields CASSIIQGANYEQYF.

This clone was seen at least ten times. CDR3 sequence (DNA): TGCAGCGTTGAGGCCGGGATAGCGGGAGTGGGAGATGAGCAGTTCTTC. Its protein product is CSVEAGIAGVGDEQFF. The V and J genes are TRBV29-1 and TRBJ2-1; 9 bases match TRBD2. The junction had 14 bases not matched to a gene; V was cut back by 3 bases and J by 8 bases. CDR1 SQVTM and CDR2 ANQGSEA come from the germline V gene. The length of the CDR3 is 16 residues.

The chain links TRBV6-1 to TRBJ2-7; the D gene is possibly TRBD1 (6 bases). The CDR3 runs to 16 residues. Trimming cost V 4 bases and J 2 bases, with 18 bases left between them. CDR1 is MNHNS and CDR2 is SASEGT in the germline V gene. The DNA for the CDR3 is TGTGCCAGCAGTGCCCTACAGGGATTACGAGCCTACGAGCAGTACGTC. This translates into CASSALQGLRAYEQYV.

Many counts were recorded for this clone. The V call is TRBV7-8, the J call TRBJ2-7; D may be TRBD2 (6 bases). Germline CDR1 SGHVS, CDR2 FQNEAQ. The V end was cut by 0 bases, the J end by 4 bases, with 7 bases between. CDR3 size: 13 residues. DNA of the CDR3: TGTGCCAGCAGCTTAGCCCTAGCGTACGAGCAGTACTTC. It encodes CASSLALAYEQYF.

J is TRBJ1-5 and V is TRBV18, with D uncertain. The CDR3 has 14 residues. The germline CDR1 and CDR2 sequences are KGHSH and LQKENI. Trimming took 2 bases from V and 2 from J, leaving 7 bases between them. The chain's CDR3 is CASSPTSGNQPQHF. The CDR3 DNA follows: TGTGCCAGCTCACCAACCAGTGGCAATCAGCCCCAGCATTTT.

This clone has at least ten counts. This chain uses TRBV7-9 with TRBJ2-5; 10 nucleotides agree with TRBD2. This CDR3 is built from 16 residues. The trim removed 5 bases at V and 5 bases at J, leaving 11 bases unmatched. Looked up from germline, CDR1 is SEHNR and CDR2 is FQNEAQ (reference sequence). Written as DNA, the CDR3 is TGTGCCAGCAGCGCCGGACTAGCGGATACGGGGGAGACCCAGTACTTC. Its protein product is CASSAGLADTGETQYF.

This clone occurred many times. V is TRBV20-1 and J is TRBJ2-1; 12 bases fit TRBD2. V dropped 3 bases and J dropped 10; count of bases not matched to a gene: 10. The CDR3 runs to 15 residues. Germline assignment: CDR1 DFQATT and CDR2 SNEGSKA (reference sequence). This CDR3 is CSARDPTSGSFEQFF. The CDR3, as DNA: TGCAGTGCTAGGGACCCGACTAGCGGGAGCTTCGAGCAGTTCTTC.

This clone qualifies as medium-sized (0.01 to 0.1%). V usage is TRBV6-1 and J usage is TRBJ2-7; 7 nucleotides align to TRBD1. The germline V gene has CDR1 MNHNS and CDR2 SASEGT. V trimming: 3 bases; J trimming: 3 bases; junction bases outside the gene matches: 2. The CDR3 loop spans 13 amino acids. In nucleotides, the CDR3 is TGTGCCAGCAGTGACAGGGGGAACTACGAGCAGTACTTC. This translates into CASSDRGNYEQYF.

This clone has just a few counts. The genes are TRBV27 and TRBJ2-7; 12 bases are a match to TRBD2. V lost 4 bases and J lost 2; bases outside the gene matches: 3. From germline, CDR1 is MNHEY and CDR2 SMNVEV (reference sequence). CDR3 length equals 15 residues. This CDR3 is CASSWSSGGAYEQYF. The CDR3 region has the DNA TGTGCCAGCAGTTGGTCTAGCGGGGGGGCCTACGAGCAGTACTTC.

V is TRBV7-3 and J is TRBJ2-1; D unclear. Germline loops: CDR1 SGHTA, CDR2 FQGTGA. The CDR3 consists of 13 residues. Trimming cost V 8 bases and J 3 bases, with 11 bases left between them. The CDR3: CASGPDNYNEQFF. The DNA for the CDR3 is TGTGCCAGCGGGCCAGATAACTACAATGAGCAGTTCTTC.

This clone was seen more than once but under ten times. CDR3 coding DNA: TGTGCCAGCGGGAACTATGGCTACACCTTC. This sequence encodes CASGNYGYTF. The chain links TRBV6-2 or TRBV6-3 to TRBJ1-2; D call uncertain. The germline gives CDR1 MNHEY, CDR2 SVGEGT. V was pared by 8 bases and J by 2 bases, with 3 bases between. The CDR3 runs to 10 residues.

This clone was observed a few times. This chain joins TRBV6-5 and TRBJ1-2, with 9 positions matching TRBD1. CDR1 and CDR2 from the germline V gene are MNHEY and SVGAGI. CDR3 length: 18 residues. The junction had 13 bases not matched to a gene; V was cut back by 4 bases and J by 1 base. The CDR3 coding sequence is TGTGCCAGCAGTTTGCAACGTGGACAGGGGCCATTTAACTATGGCTACACCTTC. This sequence encodes CASSLQRGQGPFNYGYTF.

The rearrangement uses TRBV6-1 and TRBJ1-1, with D hard to call. Trimming removed 2 bases at V and 0 bases at J, with 7 bases between. The CDR3 extends over 14 amino acids. Germline CDR1 reads MNHNS; CDR2 reads SASEGT. The CDR3 DNA sequence: TGTGCCAGCAGTGAATGGATATTGAACACTGAAGCTTTCTTT. The encoded protein is CASSEWILNTEAFF.

This clone occurred many times. J is TRBJ2-5 and V is TRBV6-4; TRBD2 matches 14 bases. V was pared by 7 bases and J by 2 bases, with 3 bases of the junction left unmatched. Per the germline V gene, CDR1 is MRHNA and CDR2 is SNTAGT. The CDR3 length is 15 residues. The CDR3 DNA sequence: TGTGCCAGCACCGGGACTAGCGGGGGACAAGAGACCCAGTACTTC. Amino acids: CASTGTSGGQETQYF.

This rearrangement joins TRBV30 to TRBJ1-3; D call uncertain. The CDR3 consists of 12 residues. The V and J ends lost 3 bases and 9 bases respectively, with 12 bases between them. CDR1 and CDR2 from the germline V gene are GTSNPN and SVGIG (reference sequence). The CDR3 is CAWRTAGSTIYF. CDR3 nucleotide sequence: TGTGCCTGGAGGACGGCGGGTAGCACCATATATTTT. Drawing the rest from reference TRBV30 and TRBJ1-3, the complete variable domain is SQTIHQWPATLVQPVGSPLSLECTVEGTSNPNLYWYRQAAGRGLQLLFYSVGIGQISSEVPQNLSASRPQDRQFILSSKKLLLSDSGFYLCAWRTAGSTIYFGEGSWLTVV.

In its sample, this clone was seen many times. This rearrangement joins TRBV13 to TRBJ2-7; the D is unclear. The V gene lost 5 bases and the J gene lost 6 bases, with 11 bases spanning the gap. Germline V gene lookup returns CDR1 PRHDT and CDR2 FYEKMQ (reference sequence). This CDR3 is built from 12 residues. In DNA, the CDR3 is TGTGCCAGCAGCCGCTACCAAGGCGAGCAGTACTTC. It codes for CASSRYQGEQYF.